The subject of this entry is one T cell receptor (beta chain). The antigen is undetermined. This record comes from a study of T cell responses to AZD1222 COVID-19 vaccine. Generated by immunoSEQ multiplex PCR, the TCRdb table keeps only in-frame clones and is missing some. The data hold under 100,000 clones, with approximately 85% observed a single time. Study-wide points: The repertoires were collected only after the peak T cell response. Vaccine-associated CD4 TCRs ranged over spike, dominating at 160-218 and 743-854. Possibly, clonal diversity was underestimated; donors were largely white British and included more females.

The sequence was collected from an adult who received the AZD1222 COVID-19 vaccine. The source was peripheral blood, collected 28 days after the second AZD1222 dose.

CDR3 DNA: TGTGCCAGCAGCTTAGGAGCAGGGGGCGATGGCTACACCTTC. It codes for CASSLGAGGDGYTF. The genes are TRBV7-9 and TRBJ1-2; 8 bases agree with TRBD1. This CDR3 comprises 14 residues. Germline V gene data show CDR1 as SEHNR and CDR2 as FQNEAQ (reference sequence). V lost 1 base and J lost 6; bases outside the gene matches: 4.